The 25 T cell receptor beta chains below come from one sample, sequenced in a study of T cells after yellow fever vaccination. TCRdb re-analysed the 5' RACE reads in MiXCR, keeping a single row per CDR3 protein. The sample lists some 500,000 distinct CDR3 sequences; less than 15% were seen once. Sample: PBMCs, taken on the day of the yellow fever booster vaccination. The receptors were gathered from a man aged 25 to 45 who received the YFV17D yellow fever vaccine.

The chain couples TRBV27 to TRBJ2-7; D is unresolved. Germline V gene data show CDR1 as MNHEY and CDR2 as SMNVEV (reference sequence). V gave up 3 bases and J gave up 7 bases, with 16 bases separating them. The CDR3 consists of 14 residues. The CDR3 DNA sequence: TGTGCCAGCAGTTTCCGATTGTCTTGGGGAGAGCAGTACTTC. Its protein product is CASSFRLSWGEQYF.

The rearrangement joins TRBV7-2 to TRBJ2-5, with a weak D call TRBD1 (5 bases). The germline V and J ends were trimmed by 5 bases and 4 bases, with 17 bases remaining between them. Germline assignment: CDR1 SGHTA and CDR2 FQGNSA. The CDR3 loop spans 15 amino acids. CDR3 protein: CASSTGFQVTETQYF. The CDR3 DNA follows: TGTGCCAGCAGCACAGGCTTCCAGGTGACAGAGACCCAGTACTTC.

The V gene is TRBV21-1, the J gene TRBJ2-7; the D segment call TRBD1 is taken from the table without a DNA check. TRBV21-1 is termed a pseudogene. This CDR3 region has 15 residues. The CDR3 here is CASITRDRDPYEQYF. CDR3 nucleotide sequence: TGTGCCAGCATTACCCGGGACAGGGATCCCTACGAGCAGTACTTC.

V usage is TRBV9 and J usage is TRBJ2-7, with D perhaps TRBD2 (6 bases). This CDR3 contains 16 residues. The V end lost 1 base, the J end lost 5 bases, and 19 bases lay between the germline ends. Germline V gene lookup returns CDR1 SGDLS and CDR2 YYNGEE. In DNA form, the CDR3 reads TGTGCCAGCAGCGTATATGGAGGGAGGCTGAGTCACGAGCAGTACTTC. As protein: CASSVYGGRLSHEQYF.

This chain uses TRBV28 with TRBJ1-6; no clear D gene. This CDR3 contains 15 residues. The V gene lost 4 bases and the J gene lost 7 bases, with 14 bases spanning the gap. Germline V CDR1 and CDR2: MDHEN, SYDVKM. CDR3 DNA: TGTGCCAGCAGTTCCATGCTGCATGGGAATTCACCCCTCCACTTT. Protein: CASSSMLHGNSPLHF.

This chain's CDR3 is CASSEGTGGRGDTQYF. Here the CDR3 DNA reads TGTGCCAGCAGTGAGGGGACCGGGGGGCGCGGAGATACGCAGTATTTT. The V and J genes are TRBV2 and TRBJ2-3; D possibly corresponds to TRBD2 (7 bases). Germline CDR1 reads SNHLY; CDR2 reads FYNNEI. Trimming cost V 3 bases and J 5 bases, with 18 bases left between them. The CDR3 sequence is 16 residues long.

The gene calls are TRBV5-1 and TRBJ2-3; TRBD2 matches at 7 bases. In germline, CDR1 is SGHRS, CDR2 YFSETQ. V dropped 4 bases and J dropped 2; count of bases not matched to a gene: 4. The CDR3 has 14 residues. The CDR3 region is CASSRAGDTDTQYF. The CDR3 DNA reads TGCGCCAGCAGCAGGGCGGGGGACACAGATACGCAGTATTTT.

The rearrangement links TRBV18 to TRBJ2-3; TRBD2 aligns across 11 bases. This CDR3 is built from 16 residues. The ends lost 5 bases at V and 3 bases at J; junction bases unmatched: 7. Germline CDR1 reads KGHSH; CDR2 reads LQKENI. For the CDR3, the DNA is TGTGCCAGCTCAACCCCGGGACTAGCGGCGACAGATACGCAGTATTTT. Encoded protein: CASSTPGLAATDTQYF.

The DNA of the CDR3 is TGTGCCAGCAGCCAAGATCCACTAGCGGGAGACGAGCAGTACTTC. Its protein product is CASSQDPLAGDEQYF. The J gene is TRBJ2-7, the V gene TRBV4-2; 11 nucleotides agree with TRBD2. The CDR3 has 15 residues. Germline assignment: CDR1 LGHNA and CDR2 YNFKEQ. The junction had 3 bases not matched to a gene; V was cut back by 0 bases and J by 5 bases.

CDR3 protein: CASSQTDRSASTDTQYF. CDR3 nucleotide sequence: TGTGCCAGCAGCCAAACGGACAGGAGCGCTAGCACAGATACGCAGTATTTT. The V and J genes are TRBV4-2 and TRBJ2-3; 7 nucleotides agree with TRBD1. Trimming took 2 bases from V and 0 from J; bases not matched to a gene: 8. Germline V gives CDR1 LGHNA, CDR2 YNFKEQ. This CDR3 is built from 17 residues.

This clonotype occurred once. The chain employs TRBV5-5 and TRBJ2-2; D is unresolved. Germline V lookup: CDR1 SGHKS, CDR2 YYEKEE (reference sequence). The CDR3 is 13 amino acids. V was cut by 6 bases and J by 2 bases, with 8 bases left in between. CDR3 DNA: TGTGCCAGCAAGTTCGGAAACACCGGGGAGCTGTTTTTT. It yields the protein CASKFGNTGELFF.

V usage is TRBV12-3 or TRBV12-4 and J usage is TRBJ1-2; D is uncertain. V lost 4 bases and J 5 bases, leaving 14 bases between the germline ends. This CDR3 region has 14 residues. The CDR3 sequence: CASSSTTVNYGYTF. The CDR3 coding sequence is TGTGCCAGCAGTTCTACGACGGTGAATTATGGCTACACCTTC.

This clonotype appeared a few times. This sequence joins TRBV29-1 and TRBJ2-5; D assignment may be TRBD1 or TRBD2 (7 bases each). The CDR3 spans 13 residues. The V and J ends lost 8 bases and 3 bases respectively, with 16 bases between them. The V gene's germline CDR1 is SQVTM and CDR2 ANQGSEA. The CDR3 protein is CSLGSGTEETQYF. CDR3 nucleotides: TGCAGCCTCGGAAGCGGGACAGAAGAGACCCAGTACTTC.

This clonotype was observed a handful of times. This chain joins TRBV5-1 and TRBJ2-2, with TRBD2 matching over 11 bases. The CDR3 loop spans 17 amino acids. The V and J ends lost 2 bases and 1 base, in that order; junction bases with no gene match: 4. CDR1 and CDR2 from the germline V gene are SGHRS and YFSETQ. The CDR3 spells CASSFGSGRVNTGELFF. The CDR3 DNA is TGCGCCAGCAGCTTCGGTAGCGGGAGGGTGAACACCGGGGAGCTGTTTTTT.

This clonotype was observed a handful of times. The CDR3 DNA sequence: TGTGCCAGCAGCAAGGACGAGAGGGAGACCCAGTACTTC. This sequence encodes CASSKDERETQYF. V is TRBV12-3 or TRBV12-4 and J is TRBJ2-5, with no clear D. V lost 6 bases and J 5 bases, leaving 13 bases between the germline ends. This CDR3 has 13 residues.

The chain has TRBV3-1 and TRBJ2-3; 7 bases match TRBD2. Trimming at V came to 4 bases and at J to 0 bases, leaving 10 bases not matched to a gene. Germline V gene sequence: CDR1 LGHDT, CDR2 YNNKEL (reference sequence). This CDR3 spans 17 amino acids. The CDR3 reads CASSRLRSGASTDTQYF. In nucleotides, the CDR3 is TGTGCCAGCAGCCGACTTCGAAGCGGGGCTAGCACAGATACGCAGTATTTT.

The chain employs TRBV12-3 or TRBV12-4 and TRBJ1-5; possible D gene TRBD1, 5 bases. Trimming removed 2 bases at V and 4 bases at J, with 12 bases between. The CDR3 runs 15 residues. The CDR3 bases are TGTGCCAGCAGTTTACAGGGATGGGAGAATCAGCCCCAGCATTTT. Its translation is CASSLQGWENQPQHF.

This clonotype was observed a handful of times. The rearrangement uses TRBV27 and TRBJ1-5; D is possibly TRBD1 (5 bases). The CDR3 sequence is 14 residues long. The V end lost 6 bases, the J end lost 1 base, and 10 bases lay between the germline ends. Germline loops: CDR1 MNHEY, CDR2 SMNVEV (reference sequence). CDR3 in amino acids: CASSFRGSNQPQHF. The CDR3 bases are TGTGCCAGCAGCTTTCGGGGGAGCAATCAGCCCCAGCATTTT.

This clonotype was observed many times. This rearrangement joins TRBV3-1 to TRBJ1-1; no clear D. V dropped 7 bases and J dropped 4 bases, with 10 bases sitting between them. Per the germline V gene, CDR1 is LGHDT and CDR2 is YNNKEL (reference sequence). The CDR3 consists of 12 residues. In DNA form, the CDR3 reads TGTGCCAGCACCCGGGGTGGCACTGAAGCTTTCTTT. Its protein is CASTRGGTEAFF.

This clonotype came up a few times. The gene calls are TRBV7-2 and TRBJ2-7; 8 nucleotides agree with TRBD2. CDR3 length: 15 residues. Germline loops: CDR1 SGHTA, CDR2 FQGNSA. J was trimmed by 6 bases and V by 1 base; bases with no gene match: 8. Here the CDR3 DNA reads TGTGCCAGCAGCTTAGGCGGCGGGAGGAACGGCGAGCAGTACTTC. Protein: CASSLGGGRNGEQYF. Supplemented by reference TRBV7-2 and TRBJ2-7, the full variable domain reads GAGVSQSPSNKVTEKGKDVELRCDPISGHTALYWYRQSLGQGLEFLIYFQGNSAPDKSGLPSDRFSAERTGGSVSTLTIQRTQQEDSAVYLCASSLGGGRNGEQYFGPGTRLTVT.

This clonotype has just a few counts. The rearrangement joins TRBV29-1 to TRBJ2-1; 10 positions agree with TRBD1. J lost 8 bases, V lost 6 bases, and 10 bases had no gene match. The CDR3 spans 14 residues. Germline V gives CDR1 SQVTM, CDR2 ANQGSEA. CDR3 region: CSVEGDRGFDEQFF. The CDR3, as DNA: TGCAGCGTAGAGGGGGACAGGGGCTTCGATGAGCAGTTCTTC.

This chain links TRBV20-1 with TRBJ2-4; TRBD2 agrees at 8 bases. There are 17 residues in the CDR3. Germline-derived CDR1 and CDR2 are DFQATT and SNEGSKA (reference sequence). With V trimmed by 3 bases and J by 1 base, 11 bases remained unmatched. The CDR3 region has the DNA TGCAGTGCTAGCTGGCTAGCGGGCCAGGGTGCCAAAAACATTCAGTACTTC. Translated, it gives CSASWLAGQGAKNIQYF.

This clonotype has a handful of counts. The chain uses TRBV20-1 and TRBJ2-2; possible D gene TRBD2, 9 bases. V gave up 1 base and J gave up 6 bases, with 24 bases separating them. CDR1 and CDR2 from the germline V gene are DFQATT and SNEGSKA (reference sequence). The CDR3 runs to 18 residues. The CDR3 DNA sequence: TGCAGTGCTAGAGCCCTCAGCCAGGGGGCTAGCGGGGCCGGGGAGCTGTTTTTT. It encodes CSARALSQGASGAGELFF.

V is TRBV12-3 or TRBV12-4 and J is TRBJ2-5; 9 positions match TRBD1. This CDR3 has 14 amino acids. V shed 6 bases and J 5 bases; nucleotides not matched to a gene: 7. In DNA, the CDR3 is TGTGCCAGCAGATGGGGGACAGGGCGTGAGACCCAGTACTTC. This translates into CASRWGTGRETQYF.

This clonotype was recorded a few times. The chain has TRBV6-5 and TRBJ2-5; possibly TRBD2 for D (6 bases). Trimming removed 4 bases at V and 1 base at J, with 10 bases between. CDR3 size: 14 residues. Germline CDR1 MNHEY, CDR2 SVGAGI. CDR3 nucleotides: TGTGCCAGCAGTTCCCCGGGACTCCAAGAGACCCAGTACTTC. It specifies CASSSPGLQETQYF.